The next 21 T cell receptor beta chains were all read from a single sample in a study of radiation and T cells in renal cell carcinoma. This table comes from immunoSEQ multiplex PCR, and its TCRdb copy is limited to in-frame clones, with some not included. The sample gives roughly 60,000 clones, around 78% of which show up once; 6.5% to 8% is in the top ten. Noted time point: blood 2 weeks post-SBRT. Treatment specified: 15 Gy SBRT to primary tumor, nephrectomy 4 weeks later. The sample consisted of blood, taken from a patient whose treatment included radiotherapy and nephrectomy. Every receptor here comes from a man in his 60s with renal cell carcinoma.

The chain employs TRBV7-8 and TRBJ1-5; tentatively, D is TRBD1 (5 bases). The CDR3 covers 15 residues. Trimming stripped 1 base from V and 3 bases from J, with 10 bases between. The germline V gene encodes CDR1 SGHVS and CDR2 FQNEAQ. The CDR3 spells CASSLGGLYNQPQHF. As DNA, the CDR3 is TGTGCCAGCAGCTTAGGGGGGTTATACAATCAGCCCCAGCATTTT. Full variable domain (outside the CDR3, taken from reference TRBV7-8 and TRBJ1-5): GAGVSQSPRYKVAKRGQDVALRCDPISGHVSLFWYQQALGQGPEFLTYFQNEAQLDKSGLPSDRFFAERPEGSVSTLKIQRTQQEDSAVYLCASSLGGLYNQPQHFGDGTRLSIL.

The genes are TRBV7-8 and TRBJ1-6; 7 bases fit TRBD1. The length of the CDR3 is 16 residues. Trimming at V came to 5 bases and at J to 5 bases, leaving 9 bases not matched to a gene. The germline V gene has CDR1 SGHVS and CDR2 FQNEAQ. The CDR3 sequence is CASSLLGGTDNSPLHF. DNA of the CDR3: TGTGCCAGCAGCCTATTAGGGGGCACGGATAATTCACCCCTCCACTTT.

The gene calls are TRBV9 and TRBJ2-5, with 10 bases that match TRBD2. This CDR3 comprises 16 residues. V shed 3 bases and J 4 bases; nucleotides not matched to a gene: 9. CDR1 SGDLS and CDR2 YYNGEE come from the germline V gene. In DNA, the CDR3 is TGTGCCAGCAGCGACCTAAGCGGGGGGGCTGGAGAGACCCAGTACTTC. Its translation is CASSDLSGGAGETQYF.

The rearrangement uses TRBV19 and TRBJ1-5, with 8 bases matching TRBD1. J gave up 2 bases and V 9 bases, and 12 bases lay outside the gene matches. Germline lookup yields CDR1 LNHDA and CDR2 SQIVND (reference sequence). The CDR3 is made up of 16 amino acids. CDR3 sequence reads: CASLGQGGSGNQPQHF. The CDR3 DNA follows: TGTGCCAGCCTCGGACAGGGCGGATCTGGCAATCAGCCCCAGCATTTT. The full variable domain, completed using reference TRBV19 and TRBJ1-5, is DGGITQSPKYLFRKEGQNVTLSCEQNLNHDAMYWYRQDPGQGLRLIYYSQIVNDFQKGDIAEGYSVSREKKESFPLTVTSAQKNPTAFYLCASLGQGGSGNQPQHFGDGTRLSIL.

The V gene is TRBV27, the J gene TRBJ2-3; 8 bases map to TRBD2. The CDR3 spans 14 residues. J lost 6 bases, V lost 6 bases, and 8 bases had no gene match. CDR1 is MNHEY, CDR2 SMNVEV, per germline (reference sequence). CDR3 DNA sequence: TGTGCCAGCAGGGAACGGGGGGGGCCGGATACGCAGTATTTT. Encoded protein: CASRERGGPDTQYF.

The J gene is TRBJ2-2, the V gene TRBV5-1; 9 bases are shared with TRBD1. The J segment lost 0 bases and the V segment lost 4 bases, leaving 1 base of the junction unmatched. This CDR3 is 15 amino acids long. Germline CDR1 reads SGHRS; CDR2 reads YFSETQ. For the CDR3, the DNA is TGCGCCAGCAGCGGACAGGGGCCGAACACCGGGGAGCTGTTTTTT. Translated: CASSGQGPNTGELFF.

This CDR3 reads CAWSSDPQETQYF. CDR3 sequence (DNA): TGTGCCTGGAGTTCCGACCCACAAGAGACCCAGTACTTC. The genes are TRBV30 and TRBJ2-5; the D is unclear. Trimming took off 2 bases at V and 2 bases at J, with 9 bases between the two ends. The CDR3 runs to 13 residues. CDR1 is GTSNPN and CDR2 is SVGIG in the germline V gene (reference sequence).

V and J are TRBV4-3 and TRBJ2-3, with 10 bases fitting TRBD2. This CDR3 region has 16 residues. In germline, CDR1 is LGHNA, CDR2 YSLEER. The V gene end was trimmed by 1 base and the J gene end by 4 bases; junction bases not matched to a gene: 5. The CDR3 nucleotides read TGCGCCAGCAGCCAAGGACTGGGACTAGCGCCAGATACGCAGTATTTT. It translates to CASSQGLGLAPDTQYF.

There are a few counts of this clone. The rearrangement links TRBV9 to TRBJ2-1, with TRBD1 matching 11 bases. Germline loops: CDR1 SGDLS, CDR2 YYNGEE. CDR3 length: 18 amino acids. The V and J ends lost 4 bases and 0 bases, in that order; junction bases with no gene match: 9. CDR3 sequence reads: CASSLGQGAFSSYNEQFF. CDR3 bases: TGTGCCAGCAGCTTAGGACAGGGGGCGTTTAGCTCCTACAATGAGCAGTTCTTC.

The J gene is TRBJ2-1, the V gene TRBV5-5; TRBD2 matches 10 bases. This CDR3 region has 15 residues. Trimming removed 2 bases from V and 4 bases from J; junction bases left unmatched: 3. Germline V CDR1 and CDR2: SGHKS, YYEKEE (reference sequence). As DNA, the CDR3 is TGTGCCAGCAGCTTTCTAGCGGGGGCATACAATGAGCAGTTCTTC. Encoded protein: CASSFLAGAYNEQFF.

The chain has TRBV11-2 and TRBJ2-7; 8 bases line up with TRBD2. With V trimmed by 4 bases and J by 4 bases, 18 bases remained unmatched. CDR3 length equals 18 residues. Germline V gene data show CDR1 as SGHAT and CDR2 as FQNNGV. CDR3 sequence: CASSSAGTSCQGTYEQYV. CDR3 nucleotides: TGTGCCAGCAGCTCCGCCGGGACTAGTTGTCAGGGAACTTACGAGCAGTACGTC.

The J gene is TRBJ2-1, the V gene TRBV27; D call uncertain. Germline lookup yields CDR1 MNHEY and CDR2 SMNVEV (reference sequence). The ends were cut back, 6 bases at V and 3 bases at J, with 3 bases in the middle. This CDR3 contains 11 residues. CDR3 region: CASSRYNEQFF. The CDR3 region has the DNA TGTGCCAGCAGCCGCTACAATGAGCAGTTCTTC.

The chain employs TRBV14 and TRBJ1-4, with unresolved D. This CDR3 contains 17 residues. The V gene lost 4 bases and the J gene lost 0 bases, with 15 bases spanning the gap. Germline CDR1 is SGHDN and CDR2 is FVKESK. The CDR3 reads CASSRNPYITTNEKLFF. For the CDR3, the DNA is TGTGCCAGCAGCCGTAATCCTTACATTACAACTAATGAAAAACTGTTTTTT.

The chain employs TRBV7-2 and TRBJ2-2; 10 positions match TRBD2. V lost 2 bases, J lost 6 bases, and 3 bases stayed unmatched. Germline CDR1 reads SGHTA; CDR2 reads FQGNSA. The CDR3 sequence is 15 residues long. CDR3 nucleotide sequence: TGTGCCAGCAGCTTAATAGCGGGGGGTCCCGGGGAGCTGTTTTTT. It is translated as CASSLIAGGPGELFF. The whole variable domain, remainder taken from reference TRBV7-2 and TRBJ2-2, is GAGVSQSPSNKVTEKGKDVELRCDPISGHTALYWYRQSLGQGLEFLIYFQGNSAPDKSGLPSDRFSAERTGGSVSTLTIQRTQQEDSAVYLCASSLIAGGPGELFFGEGSRLTVL.

This sequence joins TRBV5-4 and TRBJ2-3; TRBD2 might be the D (5 bases). The V and J ends lost 0 bases and 5 bases respectively, with 13 bases between them. Germline CDR1 SGHNT, CDR2 YYREEE (reference sequence). This CDR3 has 15 residues. CDR3 region: CASSLGTLAQDTQYF. The CDR3 nucleotides are TGTGCCAGCAGCTTGGGGACTTTGGCACAAGATACGCAGTATTTT. Full variable domain (outside the CDR3, taken from reference TRBV5-4 and TRBJ2-3): ETGVTQSPTHLIKTRGQQVTLRCSSQSGHNTVSWYQQALGQGPQFIFQYYREEENGRGNFPPRFSGLQFPNYSSELNVNALELDDSALYLCASSLGTLAQDTQYFGPGTRLTVL.

V usage is TRBV7-9 and J usage is TRBJ2-3; D possibly corresponds to TRBD2 (5 bases). V was clipped by 3 bases and J by 10 bases, with 14 bases between them. The CDR3 has 13 residues. Germline CDR1 SEHNR, CDR2 FQNEAQ (reference sequence). The CDR3 loop reads CASSFGVSGAQYF. Written as DNA, the CDR3 is TGTGCCAGCAGCTTCGGAGTCAGCGGAGCGCAGTATTTT.

The DNA for the CDR3 is TGTGCCAGCACCAGAATAATGGGGGGCTACACCTTC. It specifies CASTRIMGGYTF. The chain carries TRBV6-6 and TRBJ1-2; the D is unclear. The V gene's germline CDR1 is MNHNY and CDR2 SVGAGI (reference sequence). This CDR3 is 12 amino acids long. V was shortened by 7 bases and J by 8 bases, with 14 bases between the two germline ends.

The CDR3 is CASSPGWGGDYGYTF. The CDR3 nucleotides are TGTGCCAGCAGCCCCGGGTGGGGGGGCGACTATGGCTACACCTTC. This chain joins TRBV7-2 and TRBJ1-2, with a possible D match to TRBD1 (6 bases). The CDR3 covers 15 residues. The germline gives CDR1 SGHTA, CDR2 FQGNSA. Deletions cut 5 bases from V and 3 bases from J, with 16 bases between.

V usage is TRBV6-5 and J usage is TRBJ2-7, with 7 bases aligning to TRBD2. The CDR3 contains 16 residues. J was trimmed by 4 bases and V by 2 bases; bases with no gene match: 11. The germline V gene encodes CDR1 MNHEY and CDR2 SVGAGI. The CDR3 DNA follows: TGTGCCAGCAGTTACCAAGGGACCTGGCGGGGGTACGAGCAGTACTTC. Translation gives CASSYQGTWRGYEQYF.

The rearrangement uses TRBV5-6 and TRBJ2-7; TRBD1 agrees at 8 bases. CDR3 size: 14 residues. The germline V gene encodes CDR1 SGHDT and CDR2 YYEEEE. Unmatched junction bases numbered 7, after V lost 2 bases and J lost 6 bases. For the CDR3, the DNA is TGTGCCAGCAGCTTCGACAGGGGCTCGTTCGAGCAGTACGTC. Residues: CASSFDRGSFEQYV.

The genes are TRBV2 and TRBJ1-2; a possible D gene is TRBD1 (6 bases). Per germline, CDR1 SNHLY and CDR2 FYNNEI. V gave up 3 bases and J gave up 7 bases, with 15 bases separating them. The CDR3 contains 14 residues. The CDR3, as DNA: TGTGCCAGCAGTGAGATCCTGGGGGCTAGTGGCTACACCTTC. Protein product: CASSEILGASGYTF.